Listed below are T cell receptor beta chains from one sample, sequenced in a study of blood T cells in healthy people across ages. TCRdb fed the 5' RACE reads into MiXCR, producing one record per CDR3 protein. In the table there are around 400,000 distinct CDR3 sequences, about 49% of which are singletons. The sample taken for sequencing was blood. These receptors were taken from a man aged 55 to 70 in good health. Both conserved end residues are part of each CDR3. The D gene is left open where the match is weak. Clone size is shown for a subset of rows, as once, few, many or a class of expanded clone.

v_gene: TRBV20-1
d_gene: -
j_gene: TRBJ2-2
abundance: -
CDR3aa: CSAEDYEDGELFF
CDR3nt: TGCAGTGCTGAGGACTACGAGGACGGGGAGCTGTTTTTT

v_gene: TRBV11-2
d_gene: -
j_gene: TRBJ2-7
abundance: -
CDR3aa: CASSLTVGGSCEQYF
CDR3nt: TGTGCCAGCAGCTTAACAGTCGGCGGCTCTTGCGAGCAGTACTTC

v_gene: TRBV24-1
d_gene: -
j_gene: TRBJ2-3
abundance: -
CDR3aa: CATSDGGTDMQYF
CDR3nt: TGTGCCACCAGTGACGGAGGAACAGATATGCAGTATTTT

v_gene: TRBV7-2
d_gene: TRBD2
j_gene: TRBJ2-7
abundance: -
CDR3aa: CASSPREVVSYNEQYF
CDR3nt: TGTGCCAGCAGCCCGCGGGAGGTTGTCTCCTACAATGAGCAGTACTTC

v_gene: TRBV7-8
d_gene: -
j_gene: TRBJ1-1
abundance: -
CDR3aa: CASSSRAREAFF
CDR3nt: TGTGCCAGCAGCTCGCGGGCTCGGGAAGCTTTCTTT

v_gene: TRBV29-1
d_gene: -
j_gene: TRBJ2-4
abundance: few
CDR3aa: CSVEGLAKNIQYF
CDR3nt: TGCAGCGTTGAAGGGCTAGCCAAAAACATTCAGTACTTC

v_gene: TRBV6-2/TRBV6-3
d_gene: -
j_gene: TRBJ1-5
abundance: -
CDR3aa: CASAIEAPSQPQHF
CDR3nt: TGTGCCAGCGCGATTGAGGCGCCTTCTCAGCCCCAGCATTTT

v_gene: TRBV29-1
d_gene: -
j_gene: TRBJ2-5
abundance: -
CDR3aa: CSVARRLQWGEQYF
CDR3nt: TGCAGCGTTGCCCGCCGACTCCAATGGGGGGAGCAGTACTTC

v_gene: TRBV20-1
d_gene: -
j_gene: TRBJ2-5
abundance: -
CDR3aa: CSAGGHQETQYF
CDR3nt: TGCAGTGCCGGGGGCCACCAAGAGACCCAGTACTTC

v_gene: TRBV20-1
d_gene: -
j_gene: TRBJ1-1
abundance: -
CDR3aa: CSARRTGTEAFF
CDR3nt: TGCAGTGCTAGAAGGACCGGGACTGAAGCTTTCTTT

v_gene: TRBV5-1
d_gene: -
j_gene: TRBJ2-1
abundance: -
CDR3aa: CASSLVATNNEQFF
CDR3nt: TGCGCCAGCAGCTTGGTGGCCACCAACAATGAGCAGTTCTTC

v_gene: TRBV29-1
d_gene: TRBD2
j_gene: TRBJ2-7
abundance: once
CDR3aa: CSVAGGATNEQYF
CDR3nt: TGCAGCGTTGCGGGGGGAGCCACCAATGAGCAGTACTTC

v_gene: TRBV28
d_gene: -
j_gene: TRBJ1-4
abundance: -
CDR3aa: CASSLSGNEKLFF
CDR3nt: TGTGCCAGCAGTTTAAGCGGGAATGAAAAACTGTTTTTT

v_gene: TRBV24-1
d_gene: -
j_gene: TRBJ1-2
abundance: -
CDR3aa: CATSDPGGAGYGYTF
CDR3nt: TGTGCCACCAGTGACCCGGGGGGGGCTGGCTATGGCTACACCTTC

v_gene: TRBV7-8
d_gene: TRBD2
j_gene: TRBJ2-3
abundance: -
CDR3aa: CASSSPGLAGGSTDTQYF
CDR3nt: TGTGCCAGCAGCTCTCCGGGACTAGCGGGAGGGAGCACAGATACGCAGTATTTT

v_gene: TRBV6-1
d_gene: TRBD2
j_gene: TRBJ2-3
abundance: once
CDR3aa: CASSRRGGSPDTQYF
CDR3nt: TGTGCCAGCAGTCGACGGGGGGGGTCCCCAGATACGCAGTATTTT

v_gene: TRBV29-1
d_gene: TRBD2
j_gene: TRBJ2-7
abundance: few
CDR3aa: CSVRLAQEQYF
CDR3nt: TGCAGCGTAAGACTAGCGCAGGAGCAGTACTTC

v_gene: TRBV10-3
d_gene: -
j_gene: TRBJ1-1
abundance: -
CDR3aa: CAISVGLNTEAFF
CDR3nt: TGTGCCATCAGTGTGGGTTTGAACACTGAAGCTTTCTTT

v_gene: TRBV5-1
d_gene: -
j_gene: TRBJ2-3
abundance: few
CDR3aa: CASSRDQLATDTQYF
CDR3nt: TGCGCCAGCAGCCGAGACCAATTAGCAACAGATACGCAGTATTTT

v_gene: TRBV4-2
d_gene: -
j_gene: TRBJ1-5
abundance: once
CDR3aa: CASSQDSTRIGNQSQHF
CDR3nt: TGTGCCAGCAGCCAAGACTCCACACGAATCGGGAATCAGTCCCAGCATTTT

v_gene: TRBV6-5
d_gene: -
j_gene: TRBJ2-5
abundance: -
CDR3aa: CASSTGHNEQYF
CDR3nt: TGTGCCAGCAGTACGGGACACAATGAGCAGTACTTC

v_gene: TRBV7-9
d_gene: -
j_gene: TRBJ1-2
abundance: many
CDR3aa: CASSLQYGYTF
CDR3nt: TGTGCCAGCAGCTTACAGTATGGCTACACCTTC

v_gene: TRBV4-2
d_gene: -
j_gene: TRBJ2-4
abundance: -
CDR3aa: CASSSTTVGGKNIQYF
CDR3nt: TGTGCCAGCAGCTCAACGACGGTGGGGGGCAAAAACATTCAGTACTTC

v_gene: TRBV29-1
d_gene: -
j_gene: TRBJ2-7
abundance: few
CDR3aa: CSGKGGAEQYF
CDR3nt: TGCAGCGGGAAAGGGGGGGCCGAGCAGTACTTC

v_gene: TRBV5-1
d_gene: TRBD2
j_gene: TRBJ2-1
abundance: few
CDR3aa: CASKEASGKWGNEQFF
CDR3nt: TGCGCCAGCAAGGAGGCTAGCGGGAAATGGGGGAATGAGCAGTTCTTC

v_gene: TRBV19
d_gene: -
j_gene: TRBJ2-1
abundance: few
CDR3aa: CASSIGRTNEQFF
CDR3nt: TGTGCCAGTAGTATAGGGCGGACCAATGAGCAGTTCTTC

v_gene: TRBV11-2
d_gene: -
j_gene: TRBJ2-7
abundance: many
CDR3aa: CASRSDRKFNSYEQYF
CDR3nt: TGTGCCAGCAGGTCCGACCGAAAATTTAACTCCTACGAGCAGTACTTC

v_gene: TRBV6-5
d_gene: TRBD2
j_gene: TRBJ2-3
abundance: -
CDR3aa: CASRGLAENTQYF
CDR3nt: TGTGCCAGCAGAGGACTAGCGGAAAATACGCAGTATTTT

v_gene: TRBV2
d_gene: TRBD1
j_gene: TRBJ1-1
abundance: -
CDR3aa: CASSVGQGDTEAFF
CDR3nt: TGTGCCAGCAGTGTTGGACAGGGGGACACTGAAGCTTTCTTT

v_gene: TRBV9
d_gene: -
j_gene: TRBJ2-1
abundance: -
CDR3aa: CASSPSTSNEQFF
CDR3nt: TGTGCCAGCAGCCCCAGCACTTCGAATGAGCAGTTCTTC

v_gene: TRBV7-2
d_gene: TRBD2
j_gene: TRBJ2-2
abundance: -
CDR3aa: CASSAVAGVGTGELFF
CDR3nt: TGTGCCAGCAGTGCCGTAGCGGGAGTGGGGACCGGGGAGCTGTTTTTT

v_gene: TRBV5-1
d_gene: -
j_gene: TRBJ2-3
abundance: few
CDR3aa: CASSLGGRRTQGTDTQYF
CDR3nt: TGCGCCAGCAGCTTGGGTGGCAGGCGGACTCAGGGCACAGATACGCAGTATTTT

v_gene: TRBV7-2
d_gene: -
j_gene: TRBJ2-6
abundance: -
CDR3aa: CASSLGPASGANVLTF
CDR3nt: TGTGCCAGCAGCCTGGGGCCTGCGTCTGGGGCCAACGTCCTGACTTTC

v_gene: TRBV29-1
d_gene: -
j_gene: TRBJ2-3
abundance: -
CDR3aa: CSVVPDTDTQYF
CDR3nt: TGCAGCGTTGTTCCCGACACAGATACGCAGTATTTT

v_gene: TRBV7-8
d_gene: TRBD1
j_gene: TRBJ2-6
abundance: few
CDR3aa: CASSSDRAPIGANVLTF
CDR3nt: TGTGCCAGCAGCAGTGACAGGGCCCCCATCGGGGCCAACGTCCTGACTTTC

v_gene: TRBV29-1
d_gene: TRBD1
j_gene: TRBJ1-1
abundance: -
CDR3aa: CSAQDRGVEAFF
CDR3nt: TGCAGCGCCCAGGACAGGGGGGTTGAAGCTTTCTTT

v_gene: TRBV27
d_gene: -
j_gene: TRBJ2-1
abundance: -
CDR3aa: CASGRPLGEQFF
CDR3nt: TGTGCCAGCGGCAGACCTCTAGGTGAGCAGTTCTTC

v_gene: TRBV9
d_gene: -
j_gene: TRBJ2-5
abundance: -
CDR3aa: CASSEVGEETQYF
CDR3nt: TGTGCCAGCAGCGAAGTGGGCGAGGAGACCCAGTACTTC

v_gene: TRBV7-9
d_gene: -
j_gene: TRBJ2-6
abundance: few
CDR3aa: CASSLPRAGANVLTF
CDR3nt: TGTGCCAGCAGCCTCCCAAGGGCTGGGGCCAACGTCCTGACTTTC

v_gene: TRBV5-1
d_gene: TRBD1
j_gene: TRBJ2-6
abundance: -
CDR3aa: CASSLGSGTGNSGANVLTF
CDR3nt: TGCGCCAGCAGCTTGGGATCCGGGACAGGGAACTCTGGGGCCAACGTCCTGACTTTC

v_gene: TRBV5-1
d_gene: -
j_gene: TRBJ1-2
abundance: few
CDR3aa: CASSLAAAKRGYTF
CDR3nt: TGCGCCAGCAGCTTGGCCGCGGCCAAAAGGGGCTACACCTTC

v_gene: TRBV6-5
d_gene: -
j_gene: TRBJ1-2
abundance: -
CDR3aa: CASSRRAGGAGGYTF
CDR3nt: TGTGCCAGCAGTAGGAGGGCCGGGGGGGCGGGAGGCTACACCTTC

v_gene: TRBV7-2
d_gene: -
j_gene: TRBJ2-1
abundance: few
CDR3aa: CASSLVAGLYNEQFF
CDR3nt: TGTGCCAGCAGCTTAGTGGCGGGTTTATACAATGAGCAGTTCTTC

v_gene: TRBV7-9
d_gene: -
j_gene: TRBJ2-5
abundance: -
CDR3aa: CASSRAGANEQYF
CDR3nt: TGTGCCAGCAGCCGGGCAGGGGCCAATGAGCAGTACTTC

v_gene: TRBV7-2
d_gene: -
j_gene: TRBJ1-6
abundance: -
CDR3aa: CASSSPGAGIAGSPLHF
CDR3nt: TGTGCCAGCAGCTCACCCGGGGCAGGGATTGCAGGGTCACCCCTCCACTTT

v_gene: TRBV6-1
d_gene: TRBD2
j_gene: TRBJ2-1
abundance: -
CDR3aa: CASSPRGGWGNEQFF
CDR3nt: TGTGCCAGCAGTCCCCGGGGGGGCTGGGGCAATGAGCAGTTCTTC